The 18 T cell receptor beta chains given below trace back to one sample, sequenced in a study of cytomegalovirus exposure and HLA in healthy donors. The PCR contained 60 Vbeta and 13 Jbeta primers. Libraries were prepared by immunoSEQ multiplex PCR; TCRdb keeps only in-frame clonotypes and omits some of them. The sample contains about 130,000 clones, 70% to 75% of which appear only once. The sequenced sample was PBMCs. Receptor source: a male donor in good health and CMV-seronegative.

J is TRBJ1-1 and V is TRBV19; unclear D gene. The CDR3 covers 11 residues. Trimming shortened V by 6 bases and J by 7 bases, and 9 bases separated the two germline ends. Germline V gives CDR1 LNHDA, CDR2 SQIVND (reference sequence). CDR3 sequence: CASRRVGEAFF. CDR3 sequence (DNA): TGTGCCAGTAGGCGGGTTGGTGAAGCTTTCTTT. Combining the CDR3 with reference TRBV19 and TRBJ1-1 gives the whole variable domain DGGITQSPKYLFRKEGQNVTLSCEQNLNHDAMYWYRQDPGQGLRLIYYSQIVNDFQKGDIAEGYSVSREKKESFPLTVTSAQKNPTAFYLCASRRVGEAFFGQGTRLTVV.

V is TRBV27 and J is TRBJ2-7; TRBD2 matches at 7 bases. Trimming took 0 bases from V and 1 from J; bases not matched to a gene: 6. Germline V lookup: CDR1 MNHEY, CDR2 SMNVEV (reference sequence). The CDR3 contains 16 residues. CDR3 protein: CASSLSKAGMSYEQYF. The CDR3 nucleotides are TGTGCCAGCAGTTTATCGAAAGCGGGAATGTCCTACGAGCAGTACTTC.

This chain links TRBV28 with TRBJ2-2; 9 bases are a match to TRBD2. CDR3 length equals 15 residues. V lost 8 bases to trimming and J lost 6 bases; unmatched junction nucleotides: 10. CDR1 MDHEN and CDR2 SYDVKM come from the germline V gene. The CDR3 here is CASREGRGGAGELFF. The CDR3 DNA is TGTGCCAGCCGAGAAGGGCGGGGGGGCGCCGGGGAGCTGTTTTTT. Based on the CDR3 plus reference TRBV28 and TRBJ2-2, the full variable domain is DVKVTQSSRYLVKRTGEKVFLECVQDMDHENMFWYRQDPGLGLRLIYFSYDVKMKEKGDIPEGYSVSREKKERFSLILESASTNQTSMYLCASREGRGGAGELFFGEGSRLTVL.

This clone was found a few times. Written as DNA, the CDR3 is TGTGCCAGCAGCTCAGACGGAGCCGAGGATACGCAGTATTTT. The encoded protein is CASSSDGAEDTQYF. This chain joins TRBV7-2 and TRBJ2-3; D is unclear. Germline V CDR1 and CDR2: SGHTA, FQGNSA. There are 14 residues in the CDR3. V dropped 4 bases and J dropped 6 bases, with 14 bases sitting between them. Full variable domain (rest looked up from reference TRBV7-2 and TRBJ2-3): GAGVSQSPSNKVTEKGKDVELRCDPISGHTALYWYRQSLGQGLEFLIYFQGNSAPDKSGLPSDRFSAERTGGSVSTLTIQRTQQEDSAVYLCASSSDGAEDTQYFGPGTRLTVL.

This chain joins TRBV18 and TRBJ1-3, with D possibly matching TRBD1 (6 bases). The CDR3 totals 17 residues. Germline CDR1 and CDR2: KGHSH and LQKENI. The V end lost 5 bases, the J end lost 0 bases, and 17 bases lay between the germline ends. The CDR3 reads CASSSTGQSLSGNTIYF. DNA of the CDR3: TGTGCCAGCTCATCGACTGGACAGAGCCTCTCTGGAAACACCATATATTTT. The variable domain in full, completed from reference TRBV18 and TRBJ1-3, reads NAGVMQNPRHLVRRRGQEARLRCSPMKGHSHVYWYRQLPEEGLKFMVYLQKENIIDESGMPKERFSAEFPKEGPSILRIQQVVRGDSAAYFCASSSTGQSLSGNTIYFGEGSWLTVV.

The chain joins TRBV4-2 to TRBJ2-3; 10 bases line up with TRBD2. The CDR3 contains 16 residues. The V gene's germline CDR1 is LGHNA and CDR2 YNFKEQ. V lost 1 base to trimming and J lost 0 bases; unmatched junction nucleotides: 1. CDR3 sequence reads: CASSQAAGGSTDTQYF. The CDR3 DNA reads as TGTGCCAGCAGCCAAGCAGCGGGAGGGAGCACAGATACGCAGTATTTT.

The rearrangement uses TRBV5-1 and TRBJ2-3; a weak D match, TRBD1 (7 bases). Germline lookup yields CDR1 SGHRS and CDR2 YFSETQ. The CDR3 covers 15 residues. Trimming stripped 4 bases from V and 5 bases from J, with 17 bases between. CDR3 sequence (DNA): TGCGCCAGCAGCCCAGGAGGGGGCGCAGGAGATACGCAGTATTTT. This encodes CASSPGGGAGDTQYF.

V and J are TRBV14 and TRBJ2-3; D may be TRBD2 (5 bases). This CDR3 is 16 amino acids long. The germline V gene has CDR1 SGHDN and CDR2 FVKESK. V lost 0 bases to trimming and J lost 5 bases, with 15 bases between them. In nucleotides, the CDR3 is TGTGCCAGCAGCCAAGATCGGGGAGAGCCCGAAGATACGCAGTATTTT. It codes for CASSQDRGEPEDTQYF. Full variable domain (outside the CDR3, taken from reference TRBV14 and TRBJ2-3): EAGVTQFPSHSVIEKGQTVTLRCDPISGHDNLYWYRRVMGKEIKFLLHFVKESKQDESGMPNNRFLAERTGGTYSTLKVQPAELEDSGVYFCASSQDRGEPEDTQYFGPGTRLTVL.

The DNA of the CDR3 is TGTGCCAGCAGTTGGAGGGGACGGAATTTCGGGAATGAGCAGTTCTTC. As protein: CASSWRGRNFGNEQFF. The V and J genes are TRBV28 and TRBJ2-1; TRBD2 might be the D (6 bases). This CDR3 region has 16 residues. V was shortened by 4 bases and J by 7 bases, with 20 bases between the two germline ends. CDR1 is MDHEN and CDR2 is SYDVKM in the germline V gene. Variable domain in full (rest from reference TRBV28 and TRBJ2-1): DVKVTQSSRYLVKRTGEKVFLECVQDMDHENMFWYRQDPGLGLRLIYFSYDVKMKEKGDIPEGYSVSREKKERFSLILESASTNQTSMYLCASSWRGRNFGNEQFFGPGTRLTVL.

This CDR3 reads CASSYRLDTDTQYF. The CDR3 DNA reads TGCGCCAGCAGCTACCGACTAGACACAGATACGCAGTATTTT. This rearrangement joins TRBV5-1 to TRBJ2-3, with D tentatively TRBD2 (6 bases). The germline CDR1 and CDR2 sequences are SGHRS and YFSETQ. The CDR3 contains 14 residues. V lost 3 bases to trimming and J lost 2 bases, with 10 bases between them.

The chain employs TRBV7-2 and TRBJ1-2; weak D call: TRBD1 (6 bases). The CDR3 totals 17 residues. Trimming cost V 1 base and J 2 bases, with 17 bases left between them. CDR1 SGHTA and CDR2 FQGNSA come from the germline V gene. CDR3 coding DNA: TGTGCCAGCAGCTTAGGACCCCTCCAGGGGCCCAACTATGGCTACACCTTC. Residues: CASSLGPLQGPNYGYTF.

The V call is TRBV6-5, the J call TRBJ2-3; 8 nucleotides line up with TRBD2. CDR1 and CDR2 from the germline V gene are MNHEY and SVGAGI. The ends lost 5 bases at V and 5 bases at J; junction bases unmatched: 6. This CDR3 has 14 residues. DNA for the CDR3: TGTGCCAGCAGTACACGGGGGGGCGGAGATACGCAGTATTTT. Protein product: CASSTRGGGDTQYF.

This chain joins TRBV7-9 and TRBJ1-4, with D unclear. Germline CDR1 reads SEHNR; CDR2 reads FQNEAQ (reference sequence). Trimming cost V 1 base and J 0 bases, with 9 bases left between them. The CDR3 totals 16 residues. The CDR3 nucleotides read TGTGCCAGCAGCTTAGGACGGCGGGCAACTAATGAAAAACTGTTTTTT. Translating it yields CASSLGRRATNEKLFF.

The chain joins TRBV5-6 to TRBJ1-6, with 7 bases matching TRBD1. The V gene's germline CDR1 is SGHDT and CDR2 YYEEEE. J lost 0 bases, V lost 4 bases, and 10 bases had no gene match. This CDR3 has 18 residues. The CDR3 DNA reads TGTGCCAGCAGCATACGCCCGGGACAGCACTCCTATAATTCACCCCTCCACTTT. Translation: CASSIRPGQHSYNSPLHF. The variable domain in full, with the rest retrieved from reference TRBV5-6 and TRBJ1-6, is DAGVTQSPTHLIKTRGQQVTLRCSPKSGHDTVSWYQQALGQGPQFIFQYYEEEERQRGNFPDRFSGHQFPNYSSELNVNALLLGDSALYLCASSIRPGQHSYNSPLHFGNGTRLTVT.

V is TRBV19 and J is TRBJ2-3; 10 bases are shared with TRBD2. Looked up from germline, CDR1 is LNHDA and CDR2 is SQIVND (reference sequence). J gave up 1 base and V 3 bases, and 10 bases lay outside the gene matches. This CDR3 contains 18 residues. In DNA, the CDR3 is TGTGCCAGTAGTATGGGCCTAGCGGGGGATACAGGCACAGATACGCAGTATTTT. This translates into CASSMGLAGDTGTDTQYF.

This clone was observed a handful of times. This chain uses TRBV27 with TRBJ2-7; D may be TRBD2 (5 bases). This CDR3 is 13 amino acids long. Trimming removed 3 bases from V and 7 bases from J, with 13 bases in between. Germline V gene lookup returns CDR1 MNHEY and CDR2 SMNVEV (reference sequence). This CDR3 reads CASSFRETGEQYF. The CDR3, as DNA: TGTGCCAGCAGTTTCCGGGAAACGGGGGAGCAGTACTTC.

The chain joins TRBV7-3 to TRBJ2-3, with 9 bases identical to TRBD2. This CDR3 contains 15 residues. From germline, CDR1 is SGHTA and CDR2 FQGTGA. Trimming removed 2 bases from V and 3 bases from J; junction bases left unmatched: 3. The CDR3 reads CASSLGGRATDTQYF. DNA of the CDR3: TGTGCCAGCAGCTTAGGCGGGAGGGCTACAGATACGCAGTATTTT.

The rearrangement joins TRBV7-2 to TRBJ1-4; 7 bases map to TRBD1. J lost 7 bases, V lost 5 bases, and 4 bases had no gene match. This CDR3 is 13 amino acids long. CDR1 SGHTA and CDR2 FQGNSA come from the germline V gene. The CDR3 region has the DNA TGTGCCAGCAGCACCCGACAGGGTGAAAAACTGTTTTTT. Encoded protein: CASSTRQGEKLFF.